Listed below are T cell receptor beta chains from one sample, sequenced in a study of shared clonotypes between healthy human individuals. Some clones are missing from TCRdb's copy, which holds only in-frame ones; the method was immunoSEQ multiplex PCR. This sample has 1,500,000 or so clones, with roughly 98.5% found just once. Sequenced: naive CD4+ T cells sorted from blood. The receptor source for this set is a man aged 25 to 40 in good health. CDR3s include the opening cysteine and the closing phenylalanine or tryptophan. Fields, in order: V gene, clone size, CDR3 protein. Clone size is stated in some rows and not others, as once, few, many or a class when expanded.

V gene: TRBV9; clone size: .; CDR3 protein: CASRGSSRGAYGYTF
V gene: TRBV18; clone size: .; CDR3 protein: CASSAGLVTGELFF
V gene: TRBV6-6; clone size: .; CDR3 protein: CASRPDRGTYEQYF
V gene: TRBV2; clone size: .; CDR3 protein: CASSSQGIEAFF
V gene: TRBV7-6; clone size: .; CDR3 protein: CASSLDRGEYQPQHF
V gene: TRBV2; clone size: .; CDR3 protein: CASMGISYEQYF
V gene: TRBV5-5; clone size: .; CDR3 protein: CASSGGKGANTGELFF
V gene: TRBV6-5; clone size: .; CDR3 protein: CASSYVPSTGELFF
V gene: TRBV28; clone size: .; CDR3 protein: CASSARPRSAYEQYF
V gene: TRBV6-1; clone size: .; CDR3 protein: CASSESFIAKNIQYF
V gene: TRBV5-1; clone size: .; CDR3 protein: CASSPGRRGSTDTQYF
V gene: TRBV28; clone size: .; CDR3 protein: CASYRAGSYEQYF
V gene: TRBV6-6; clone size: .; CDR3 protein: CASSLGKGPPAYEQYF
V gene: TRBV10-2; clone size: once; CDR3 protein: CASKTVKSYEQYF
V gene: TRBV5-1; clone size: .; CDR3 protein: CASTEFVLGELFF
V gene: TRBV11-3; clone size: .; CDR3 protein: CASSVRDTPTDTQYF
V gene: TRBV7-3; clone size: .; CDR3 protein: CASSMNPGYEQYF
V gene: TRBV29-1; clone size: .; CDR3 protein: CSVEDRGLGDTQYF
V gene: TRBV7-6; clone size: .; CDR3 protein: CASSRGQFNEQYF
V gene: TRBV29-1; clone size: .; CDR3 protein: CSVLFVVGNYEQYF
V gene: TRBV9; clone size: .; CDR3 protein: CASSLGQGAWEQYF
V gene: TRBV11-2; clone size: once; CDR3 protein: CASSQSHSPYEQYF
V gene: TRBV6-1; clone size: .; CDR3 protein: CASSEGLTQPQHF
V gene: TRBV9; clone size: once; CDR3 protein: CASSIAGDTDTQYF
V gene: TRBV7-9; clone size: .; CDR3 protein: CASSLATGRNNEQFF
V gene: TRBV10-3; clone size: .; CDR3 protein: CAISEQQGGNQPQHF
V gene: TRBV6-6; clone size: .; CDR3 protein: CASGRGPWVGELFF
V gene: TRBV28; clone size: .; CDR3 protein: CASSLQGYLSYEQYF
V gene: TRBV7-9; clone size: .; CDR3 protein: CASSPGGRDEKLFF
V gene: TRBV28; clone size: .; CDR3 protein: CASSVQQGRLYEQYF
V gene: TRBV5-1; clone size: .; CDR3 protein: CASSSNGQGTTDTQYF
V gene: TRBV5-1; clone size: .; CDR3 protein: CASSRPGQAGELFF
V gene: TRBV27; clone size: .; CDR3 protein: CASSAPGTAYNEQFF
V gene: TRBV10-3; clone size: .; CDR3 protein: CAISEDLGTDNYGYTF
V gene: TRBV25-1; clone size: .; CDR3 protein: CASSGLGQAYEQYF
V gene: TRBV6-4; clone size: .; CDR3 protein: CASRDQQGTEAFF
V gene: TRBV6-1; clone size: .; CDR3 protein: CASATSLKYEQYF
V gene: TRBV5-1; clone size: .; CDR3 protein: CASRPTRDNEQYF
V gene: TRBV6-5; clone size: once; CDR3 protein: CASSSLGGGLYNEQFF
V gene: TRBV15; clone size: .; CDR3 protein: CATSRAGTSFPNEQFF
V gene: TRBV28; clone size: .; CDR3 protein: CASSLFSGVHPTNYGYTF
V gene: TRBV9; clone size: .; CDR3 protein: CASSVGQGPPYEQYF
V gene: TRBV9; clone size: .; CDR3 protein: CASSVVGVHGDTQYF
V gene: TRBV19; clone size: .; CDR3 protein: CASSIGPRGRSNQPQHF
V gene: TRBV27; clone size: .; CDR3 protein: CASSFYGELFF
V gene: TRBV11-2; clone size: .; CDR3 protein: CASSLVGTGLIPGELFF
V gene: TRBV28; clone size: once; CDR3 protein: CASRGGDTQYF
V gene: TRBV9; clone size: .; CDR3 protein: CASSVDLLSHEQFF